These 29 T cell receptor beta chains were sequenced from one sample in a study of T cell responses to AZD1222 COVID-19 vaccine. Using immunoSEQ multiplex PCR, the repertoire was profiled, and TCRdb retains in-frame clones only, with some absent. The sample lists 250,000 to 300,000 clones, 90% to 95% occurring once. This material consisted of peripheral blood, taken 28 days after the second AZD1222 dose. The source of these receptors is an adult who received the AZD1222 COVID-19 vaccine.

The chain joins TRBV24-1 to TRBJ2-7, with D uncertain. The V end was cut by 4 bases, the J end by 4 bases, with 16 bases between. Germline values: CDR1 KGHDR, CDR2 SFDVKD. The CDR3 totals 15 residues. DNA for the CDR3: TGTGCCACCAGTGACCCCAGGCATTCGGCTTACGAGCAGTACTTC. This sequence encodes CATSDPRHSAYEQYF.

The chain employs TRBV7-9 and TRBJ1-1; the match to TRBD1 covers 7 bases. CDR1 SEHNR and CDR2 FQNEAQ come from the germline V gene (reference sequence). J was trimmed by 3 bases and V by 4 bases; bases with no gene match: 5. The CDR3 spans 14 residues. The CDR3 DNA follows: TGTGCCAGCAGCTACAGGGGTGGAGACACTGAAGCTTTCTTT. Translation: CASSYRGGDTEAFF. The entire variable domain, with the rest obtained from reference TRBV7-9 and TRBJ1-1, is as follows: DTGVSQNPRHKITKRGQNVTFRCDPISEHNRLYWYRQTLGQGPEFLTYFQNEAQLEKSRLLSDRFSAERPKGSFSTLEIQRTEQGDSAMYLCASSYRGGDTEAFFGQGTRLTVV.

The chain employs TRBV19 and TRBJ1-5, with a tentative D call TRBD1 (5 bases). Looked up from germline, CDR1 is LNHDA and CDR2 is SQIVND (reference sequence). V gave up 6 bases and J gave up 0 bases, with 15 bases separating them. This CDR3 spans 16 amino acids. The chain's CDR3 is CASSQDRGFSNQPQHF. The CDR3, as DNA: TGTGCCAGTAGCCAGGACCGGGGCTTTAGCAATCAGCCCCAGCATTTT.

V and J are TRBV28 and TRBJ1-5; possibly TRBD1 for D (5 bases). Per germline, CDR1 MDHEN and CDR2 SYDVKM. This CDR3 has 14 residues. The germline V and J ends were trimmed by 9 bases and 10 bases, with 22 bases remaining between them. In DNA, the CDR3 is TGTGCCAGTTGGGGCGCGCGGAGCGGAGGACCCCAGCATTTT. Protein sequence: CASWGARSGGPQHF.

The chain carries TRBV2 and TRBJ2-7, with 9 nucleotides matching TRBD2. The CDR3 contains 13 residues. V lost 8 bases to trimming and J lost 7 bases; unmatched junction nucleotides: 9. Germline V gene data show CDR1 as SNHLY and CDR2 as FYNNEI. CDR3 in amino acids: CASCQRGAGEQYF. The CDR3 region has the DNA TGTGCCAGCTGCCAGCGGGGGGCAGGAGAGCAGTACTTC.

The CDR3 region has the DNA TGTGCCAGCAGCGCGGAGGGCAGCTGGATGGTCACTGAAGCTTTCTTT. Protein sequence: CASSAEGSWMVTEAFF. This chain uses TRBV7-9 with TRBJ1-1; D unresolved. Germline V gives CDR1 SEHNR, CDR2 FQNEAQ (reference sequence). With 5 bases removed from V and 4 bases from J, the gap between germline ends came to 20 bases. This CDR3 spans 16 amino acids.

The rearrangement joins TRBV7-8 to TRBJ1-2; D is undetermined. CDR1 SGHVS and CDR2 FQNEAQ come from the germline V gene. CDR3 length: 14 residues. Deletions cut 5 bases from V and 8 bases from J, with 18 bases between. DNA of the CDR3: TGTGCCAGCAGCCCCCGGACGGCCCTCGGGGGCTACACCTTC. Translating it yields CASSPRTALGGYTF.

The chain couples TRBV2 to TRBJ1-5, with 7 bases aligning to TRBD1. The CDR3 spans 14 residues. CDR1 is SNHLY, CDR2 FYNNEI, per germline. V lost 6 bases to trimming and J lost 5 bases; unmatched junction nucleotides: 7. In DNA, the CDR3 is TGTGCCAGCAGAACTAGACAGGGCGATCAGCCCCAGCATTTT. Protein sequence: CASRTRQGDQPQHF.

The chain has TRBV6-5 and TRBJ1-2; the D is unclear. The germline V gene has CDR1 MNHEY and CDR2 SVGAGI. The CDR3 sequence is 13 residues long. Trimming left V 0 bases short and J 4 bases short, with 6 bases between. The CDR3, as DNA: TGTGCCAGCAGTTACTCGCCAGCCTATGGCTACACCTTC. Amino acid sequence: CASSYSPAYGYTF.

This clone was observed once. V and J are TRBV28 and TRBJ2-7; D is unresolved. CDR3 length: 10 residues. V was clipped by 5 bases and J by 5 bases, with 4 bases between them. Germline lookup yields CDR1 MDHEN and CDR2 SYDVKM. CDR3 sequence: CASSANEQYF. The CDR3 region has the DNA TGTGCCAGCAGTGCTAACGAGCAGTACTTC.

This clone was recorded once. CDR3 amino acids: CASSIAPYLDQPQHF. DNA of the CDR3: TGTGCCAGTAGTATTGCCCCATATCTTGATCAGCCCCAGCATTTT. The rearrangement links TRBV19 to TRBJ1-5; D call uncertain. The CDR3 runs to 15 residues. Germline CDR1 reads LNHDA; CDR2 reads SQIVND (reference sequence). Deletions cut 3 bases from V and 5 bases from J, with 14 bases between.

This rearrangement joins TRBV6-5 to TRBJ2-1; 8 bases map to TRBD2. This CDR3 is built from 15 residues. The germline gives CDR1 MNHEY, CDR2 SVGAGI. V lost 2 bases, J lost 9 bases, and 9 bases stayed unmatched. CDR3: CASSYMGLGYGEQFF. The CDR3 bases are TGTGCCAGCAGTTACATGGGACTAGGTTATGGTGAGCAGTTCTTC.

The CDR3 region is CASSASRGARHEQYF. CDR3 coding DNA: TGTGCCAGCAGCGCATCCCGGGGGGCGCGCCACGAGCAGTACTTC. The rearrangement links TRBV7-2 to TRBJ2-7; perhaps TRBD2 as D (7 bases). This CDR3 spans 15 amino acids. The germline V and J ends were trimmed by 5 bases and 5 bases, with 19 bases remaining between them. CDR1 is SGHTA and CDR2 is FQGNSA in the germline V gene. The whole variable domain, remainder taken from reference TRBV7-2 and TRBJ2-7, is GAGVSQSPSNKVTEKGKDVELRCDPISGHTALYWYRQSLGQGLEFLIYFQGNSAPDKSGLPSDRFSAERTGGSVSTLTIQRTQQEDSAVYLCASSASRGARHEQYFGPGTRLTVT.

This sequence joins TRBV3-1 (or the pseudogene TRBV3-2) and TRBJ1-4, with D uncertain. There are 13 residues in the CDR3. In germline, CDR1 is LGHDT, CDR2 YNNKEL (reference sequence). V was cut by 1 base and J by 7 bases, with 7 bases left in between. The CDR3 sequence is CASSQVPAEKLFF. DNA for the CDR3: TGTGCCAGCAGCCAAGTACCCGCTGAAAAACTGTTTTTT.

This clone occurred once. V gene TRBV7-3 combines with J gene TRBJ2-3; TRBD1 matches 8 bases. The CDR3 is 14 residues long. Germline V gives CDR1 SGHTA, CDR2 FQGTGA. J lost 1 base, V lost 6 bases, and 3 bases had no gene match. The CDR3 region has the DNA TGTGCCAGCAGTCCACAGGGGGGCACAGATACGCAGTATTTT. As protein: CASSPQGGTDTQYF. Looking up the rest from reference TRBV7-3 and TRBJ2-3 gives the full variable domain: GAGVSQTPSNKVTEKGKYVELRCDPISGHTALYWYRQSLGQGPEFLIYFQGTGAADDSGLPNDRFFAVRPEGSVSTLKIQRTERGDSAVYLCASSPQGGTDTQYFGPGTRLTVL.

This rearrangement joins TRBV6-5 to TRBJ1-6; 9 bases map to TRBD1. The germline V gene has CDR1 MNHEY and CDR2 SVGAGI. The CDR3 covers 14 residues. Trimming took 6 bases from V and 9 from J; bases not matched to a gene: 6. CDR3 loop: CASRPTGGSSPLHF. CDR3 coding DNA: TGTGCCAGCAGACCGACAGGGGGAAGTTCACCCCTCCACTTT.

The V and J genes are TRBV5-5 and TRBJ1-6; D is perhaps TRBD1 (6 bases). Trimming stripped 3 bases from V and 8 bases from J, with 24 bases between. This CDR3 contains 18 residues. The germline gives CDR1 SGHKS, CDR2 YYEKEE (reference sequence). In DNA form, the CDR3 reads TGTGCCAGCAGCTCCCCCCCGGGACATCGGTTCGGGGATTCACCCCTCCACTTT. Its translation: CASSSPPGHRFGDSPLHF. Full variable domain (rest looked up from reference TRBV5-5 and TRBJ1-6): DAGVTQSPTHLIKTRGQQVTLRCSPISGHKSVSWYQQVLGQGPQFIFQYYEKEERGRGNFPDRFSARQFPNYSSELNVNALLLGDSALYLCASSSPPGHRFGDSPLHFGNGTRLTVT.

This sequence joins TRBV5-1 and TRBJ2-7, with D tentatively TRBD1 (7 bases). The CDR3 sequence is 16 residues long. CDR1 is SGHRS and CDR2 is YFSETQ in the germline V gene. Trimming stripped 4 bases from V and 4 bases from J, with 21 bases between. In DNA, the CDR3 is TGCGCCAGCAGCAACCAAATTACAGGGGCGGGGTACGAGCAGTACTTC. It specifies CASSNQITGAGYEQYF.

The chain uses TRBV11-2 and TRBJ1-1; TRBD1 is a possible D gene (5 bases). Germline V gives CDR1 SGHAT, CDR2 FQNNGV. The V end lost 2 bases, the J end lost 5 bases, and 18 bases lay between the germline ends. The CDR3 runs 16 residues. The CDR3 DNA sequence: TGTGCCAGCAGCTTAACTTCCGGGACCGCCGGGACTGAAGCTTTCTTT. Translating gives CASSLTSGTAGTEAFF.

The V and J genes are TRBV5-1 and TRBJ2-3, with D perhaps TRBD1 (6 bases). Trimming took 4 bases from V and 3 from J, leaving 12 bases between them. Germline V CDR1 and CDR2: SGHRS, YFSETQ. This CDR3 contains 14 residues. CDR3 sequence reads: CASSMAGETDTQYF. DNA for the CDR3: TGCGCCAGCAGCATGGCAGGGGAGACAGATACGCAGTATTTT.

The chain couples TRBV28 to TRBJ2-7, with 9 positions matching TRBD2. V was clipped by 3 bases and J by 2 bases; unmatched bases: 2. The CDR3 length is 14 residues. CDR1 MDHEN and CDR2 SYDVKM come from the germline V gene. This chain's CDR3 is CASSFSGGPYEQYF. In DNA form, the CDR3 reads TGTGCCAGCAGTTTCAGCGGGGGGCCCTACGAGCAGTACTTC.

The chain joins TRBV5-4 to TRBJ2-1; unclear D gene. The CDR3 contains 15 residues. V lost 4 bases and J lost 0, with 11 bases in between. CDR1 SGHNT and CDR2 YYREEE come from the germline V gene (reference sequence). CDR3 sequence: CASSDRSSSYNEQFF. CDR3 sequence (DNA): TGTGCCAGCAGCGACCGATCGAGCTCCTACAATGAGCAGTTCTTC. Using reference TRBV5-4 and TRBJ2-1 for the parts outside the CDR3, the full variable domain is ETGVTQSPTHLIKTRGQQVTLRCSSQSGHNTVSWYQQALGQGPQFIFQYYREEENGRGNFPPRFSGLQFPNYSSELNVNALELDDSALYLCASSDRSSSYNEQFFGPGTRLTVL.

This sequence joins TRBV19 and TRBJ2-5, with D possibly being TRBD1 or TRBD2 (5 bases each). The V and J ends lost 3 bases and 6 bases respectively, with 11 bases between them. CDR1 and CDR2 from the germline V gene are LNHDA and SQIVND (reference sequence). The CDR3 is made up of 13 amino acids. This CDR3 is CASSIARDQTQYF. DNA of the CDR3: TGTGCCAGTAGTATCGCCAGGGACCAGACCCAGTACTTC.

The chain links TRBV7-9 to TRBJ1-3; D ambiguous. Germline V gives CDR1 SEHNR, CDR2 FQNEAQ (reference sequence). This CDR3 is 11 amino acids long. V shed 5 bases and J shed 10 bases, with 9 bases lying between them. CDR3 nucleotide sequence: TGTGCCAGCAGCCCCATCGGGACCATATATTTT. Protein: CASSPIGTIYF. The full variable domain, its missing parts supplied by reference TRBV7-9 and TRBJ1-3, is DTGVSQNPRHKITKRGQNVTFRCDPISEHNRLYWYRQTLGQGPEFLTYFQNEAQLEKSRLLSDRFSAERPKGSFSTLEIQRTEQGDSAMYLCASSPIGTIYFGEGSWLTVV.

The chain carries TRBV5-1 and TRBJ2-2; possible D gene TRBD2, 5 bases. CDR1 and CDR2 from the germline V gene are SGHRS and YFSETQ. The CDR3 sequence is 12 residues long. The V and J ends lost 0 bases and 10 bases respectively, with 7 bases between them. CDR3 bases: TGCGCCAGCAGCTTGGGACGGGAGGAGCTGTTTTTT. Translated, it gives CASSLGREELFF.

The chain combines TRBV7-2 with TRBJ1-2, with 10 bases that match TRBD1. CDR1 is SGHTA and CDR2 is FQGNSA in the germline V gene. Trimming removed 5 bases from V and 2 bases from J; junction bases left unmatched: 5. The CDR3 is 15 residues long. The CDR3 DNA is TGTGCCAGCAGCCCCGGGGGACAGGGGAACTATGGCTACACCTTC. Its protein product is CASSPGGQGNYGYTF.

This chain uses TRBV13 with TRBJ2-1, with TRBD2 matching 11 bases. Losses at the gene ends were 0 bases for V and 9 bases for J; bases not matched to a gene: 1. The CDR3 extends over 14 amino acids. CDR1 PRHDT and CDR2 FYEKMQ come from the germline V gene (reference sequence). The CDR3 is CASSLGLAGGEQFF. CDR3 nucleotides: TGTGCCAGCAGCTTAGGCCTAGCGGGGGGTGAGCAGTTCTTC.

About this clone: This CDR3 is also generated by other DNA sequences in the sample. The V gene is TRBV5-1, the J gene TRBJ2-6; D gene uncertain. The germline gives CDR1 SGHRS, CDR2 YFSETQ. The CDR3 extends over 15 amino acids. Deletions cut 2 bases from V and 0 bases from J, with 6 bases between. CDR3 residues: CASSFRPSGANVLTF. The CDR3 DNA follows: TGCGCCAGCAGCTTTAGGCCCTCTGGGGCCAACGTCCTGACTTTC.

This chain links TRBV11-1 with TRBJ2-1; 9 bases align to TRBD1. This CDR3 has 13 amino acids. Per the germline V gene, CDR1 is SGHAT and CDR2 is FQDESV (reference sequence). The J segment lost 4 bases and the V segment lost 8 bases, leaving 3 bases of the junction unmatched. The CDR3 protein is CASGDRAYNEQFF. The CDR3 DNA reads TGTGCCAGCGGGGACAGGGCATACAATGAGCAGTTCTTC.